This entry lists 22 T cell receptor beta chains sequenced from one sample in a study of blood T cell repertoires in COVID-19. The data were produced by immunoSEQ multiplex PCR, yet TCRdb's version contains in-frame clones alone and is incomplete. The profile shows 200,000 to 250,000 clones, over 70% of them singletons. The sample consisted of peripheral blood. The receptors come from a man aged 45 to 65 with active or convalescent COVID-19.

In its sample, this clone was seen once. The rearrangement joins TRBV7-9 to TRBJ1-1, with D perhaps matching TRBD1 (5 bases). V was clipped by 3 bases and J by 1 base, with 6 bases between them. Germline-derived CDR1 and CDR2 are SEHNR and FQNEAQ (reference sequence). This CDR3 has 13 residues. This CDR3 reads CASSFTGNTEAFF. CDR3 DNA sequence: TGTGCCAGCAGCTTTACAGGGAACACTGAAGCTTTCTTT. Drawing the rest from reference TRBV7-9 and TRBJ1-1, the complete variable domain is DTGVSQNPRHKITKRGQNVTFRCDPISEHNRLYWYRQTLGQGPEFLTYFQNEAQLEKSRLLSDRFSAERPKGSFSTLEIQRTEQGDSAMYLCASSFTGNTEAFFGQGTRLTVV.

The chain links TRBV27 to TRBJ1-2; D ambiguous. CDR3 length: 13 residues. Germline V gene data show CDR1 as MNHEY and CDR2 as SMNVEV (reference sequence). The ends were cut back, 3 bases at V and 4 bases at J, with 9 bases in the middle. The CDR3 DNA sequence: TGTGCCAGCAGTTTGTCTGGAGTCTATGGCTACACCTTC. Protein sequence: CASSLSGVYGYTF.

V usage is TRBV7-9 and J usage is TRBJ1-5; 7 positions match TRBD1. The V segment lost 4 bases and the J segment 5 bases; nucleotides outside the gene matches: 11. The germline V gene encodes CDR1 SEHNR and CDR2 FQNEAQ (reference sequence). The CDR3 spans 16 residues. CDR3 protein: CASSSTNRGWDQPQHF. CDR3 DNA: TGTGCCAGCAGCTCAACAAACAGGGGATGGGATCAGCCCCAGCATTTT. The whole variable domain, filled in from reference TRBV7-9 and TRBJ1-5, reads DTGVSQNPRHKITKRGQNVTFRCDPISEHNRLYWYRQTLGQGPEFLTYFQNEAQLEKSRLLSDRFSAERPKGSFSTLEIQRTEQGDSAMYLCASSSTNRGWDQPQHFGDGTRLSIL.

The chain has TRBV9 and TRBJ1-5, with 8 bases matching TRBD1. The germline V gene encodes CDR1 SGDLS and CDR2 YYNGEE. V shed 7 bases, J shed 2 bases, and the junction held 8 bases outside the gene matches. The length of the CDR3 is 15 residues. CDR3 DNA sequence: TGTGCCAGCTCCTCGGACAGGGACGGCAATCAGCCCCAGCATTTT. Its protein is CASSSDRDGNQPQHF.

The chain joins TRBV15 to TRBJ2-7, with 11 bases fitting TRBD1. This CDR3 has 17 amino acids. With 0 bases clipped from V and 5 bases from J, the junction kept 9 bases outside the gene matches. CDR1 and CDR2 from the germline V gene are LNHNV and YYDKDF (reference sequence). CDR3 nucleotides: TGTGCCACCAGCAGAGAAGGGACAGGGGGACAGGGGAACGAGCAGTACTTC. It codes for CATSREGTGGQGNEQYF. Variable domain in full (rest from reference TRBV15 and TRBJ2-7): DAMVIQNPRYQVTQFGKPVTLSCSQTLNHNVMYWYQQKSSQAPKLLFHYYDKDFNNEADTPDNFQSRRPNTSFCFLDIRSPGLGDTAMYLCATSREGTGGQGNEQYFGPGTRLTVT.

The chain links TRBV3-1 (or the pseudogene TRBV3-2) to TRBJ1-6, with D possibly matching TRBD1 (6 bases). This CDR3 comprises 13 residues. The V and J ends lost 1 base and 9 bases respectively, with 7 bases between them. Germline V gives CDR1 LGHDT, CDR2 YNNKEL (reference sequence). In nucleotides, the CDR3 is TGTGCCAGCAGCCAAGGACAGGCTTCACCCCTCCACTTT. Translation: CASSQGQASPLHF.

The rearrangement uses TRBV6-6 and TRBJ1-1, with D perhaps matching TRBD1 (6 bases). The length of the CDR3 is 15 residues. Trimming took 2 bases from V and 5 from J, leaving 15 bases between them. In germline, CDR1 is MNHNY, CDR2 SVGAGI (reference sequence). The CDR3 sequence: CASSYGRGGQTEAFF. The CDR3 bases are TGTGCCAGCAGTTACGGGAGGGGGGGTCAGACTGAAGCTTTCTTT.

J is TRBJ2-2 and V is TRBV7-9; D possibly corresponds to TRBD2 (5 bases). Germline V gene lookup returns CDR1 SEHNR and CDR2 FQNEAQ (reference sequence). The V and J ends lost 5 bases and 6 bases respectively, with 10 bases between them. The CDR3 is 13 residues long. The CDR3 nucleotides are TGTGCCAGCAGCACAGACTATTCCGGGGAGCTGTTTTTT. Translating gives CASSTDYSGELFF.

Only one count was recorded for this clone. The gene calls are TRBV7-8 and TRBJ1-2; 8 bases match TRBD1. Germline-derived CDR1 and CDR2 are SGHVS and FQNEAQ. This CDR3 spans 13 amino acids. Trimming cost V 4 bases and J 8 bases; bases outside gene matches: 6. CDR3 bases: TGTGCCAGCAGCTACGACAGGGGTGACGGCTACACCTTC. Amino acids: CASSYDRGDGYTF.

The chain uses TRBV30 and TRBJ1-2; TRBD1 is a possible D gene (6 bases). CDR1 is GTSNPN and CDR2 is SVGIG in the germline V gene (reference sequence). V lost 3 bases and J lost 5, with 16 bases in between. CDR3 length: 14 residues. CDR3 bases: TGTGCCTGGAGCAGGGACACCTGGGGGTATGGCTACACCTTC. This gives the protein CAWSRDTWGYGYTF.

This rearrangement joins TRBV28 to TRBJ2-7, with 7 bases lining up with TRBD1. CDR3 length: 13 residues. CDR1 MDHEN and CDR2 SYDVKM come from the germline V gene. V lost 6 bases and J lost 3; bases outside the gene matches: 5. The CDR3 sequence is CASRPGTDYEQYF. The CDR3 DNA is TGTGCCAGCAGACCAGGGACAGACTACGAGCAGTACTTC.

This chain connects TRBV29-1 to TRBJ1-2, with a weak D call TRBD1 (6 bases). Trimming shortened V by 3 bases and J by 4 bases, and 12 bases separated the two germline ends. Germline CDR1 SQVTM, CDR2 ANQGSEA. The CDR3 is 13 residues long. The DNA for the CDR3 is TGCAGCGTTGAGCCCGGGGGGCCCTATGGCTACACCTTC. Its translation is CSVEPGGPYGYTF.

The chain employs TRBV4-1 and TRBJ1-5, with 9 nucleotides matching TRBD1. V lost 2 bases and J lost 6; bases outside the gene matches: 2. The CDR3 sequence is 14 residues long. Germline CDR1 reads MGHRA; CDR2 reads YSYEKL. In DNA form, the CDR3 reads TGCGCCAGCAGCCAAACGACAGGGGGTCAGCCCCAGCATTTT. It translates to CASSQTTGGQPQHF.

V and J are TRBV14 and TRBJ2-1; D is perhaps TRBD1 (6 bases). The CDR3 loop spans 16 amino acids. V shed 5 bases and J shed 3 bases, with 17 bases lying between them. Germline V gene sequence: CDR1 SGHDN, CDR2 FVKESK. CDR3 protein: CASSKNQGKYYNEQFF. For the CDR3, the DNA is TGTGCCAGCAGCAAAAACCAGGGGAAATACTACAATGAGCAGTTCTTC.

This chain links TRBV30 with TRBJ2-7; 10 bases match TRBD2. The CDR3 totals 13 residues. V gave up 5 bases and J gave up 2 bases; unmatched junction bases: 3. The germline CDR1 and CDR2 sequences are GTSNPN and SVGIG (reference sequence). The CDR3 coding sequence is TGTGCCTGGCGGACTAGCGGAACCTACGAGCAGTACTTC. As protein: CAWRTSGTYEQYF.

The chain has TRBV7-2 and TRBJ2-3; 7 bases fit TRBD2. This CDR3 region has 15 residues. The junction had 7 bases not matched to a gene; V was cut back by 2 bases and J by 5 bases. Germline loops: CDR1 SGHTA, CDR2 FQGNSA. The CDR3 spells CASSLNGRGVDTQYF. The CDR3 DNA follows: TGTGCCAGCAGCTTAAATGGGAGGGGAGTAGATACGCAGTATTTT.

V usage is TRBV27 and J usage is TRBJ1-1; the match to TRBD1 covers 9 bases. The length of the CDR3 is 14 residues. With 5 bases clipped from V and 9 bases from J, the junction kept 10 bases outside the gene matches. The germline CDR1 and CDR2 sequences are MNHEY and SMNVEV (reference sequence). The CDR3 nucleotides are TGTGCCAGCAGTCTTAAACGACAGGGGGGTCAAGCTTTCTTT. It yields the protein CASSLKRQGGQAFF.

The sample holds a few counts of this clone. The chain couples TRBV5-1 to TRBJ2-7; 8 nucleotides align to TRBD2. V was pared by 0 bases and J by 0 bases, with 2 bases of the junction left unmatched. The CDR3 has 15 residues. From germline, CDR1 is SGHRS and CDR2 YFSETQ. CDR3 DNA sequence: TGCGCCAGCAGCTTGGGTAGCGGGGTCTCCTACGAGCAGTACTTC. Protein product: CASSLGSGVSYEQYF. The whole variable domain, remainder taken from reference TRBV5-1 and TRBJ2-7, is KAGVTQTPRYLIKTRGQQVTLSCSPISGHRSVSWYQQTPGQGLQFLFEYFSETQRNKGNFPGRFSGRQFSNSRSEMNVSTLELGDSALYLCASSLGSGVSYEQYFGPGTRLTVT.

This clone has only one observation. The chain combines TRBV20-1 with TRBJ2-3; D is possibly TRBD1 (6 bases). CDR1 and CDR2 (germline): DFQATT, SNEGSKA (reference sequence). V was pared by 3 bases and J by 2 bases, with 9 bases between. CDR3 length equals 13 residues. The CDR3 region is CSASTGYTDTQYF. Here the CDR3 DNA reads TGCAGTGCTAGTACAGGGTACACAGATACGCAGTATTTT.

The J gene is TRBJ2-3, the V gene TRBV19, with a possible D match to TRBD1 (6 bases). CDR1 LNHDA and CDR2 SQIVND come from the germline V gene (reference sequence). This CDR3 is built from 14 residues. V was clipped by 7 bases and J by 4 bases, with 15 bases between them. The CDR3 coding sequence is TGTGCCAGTACCACACAGGGTGGAGCAGATACGCAGTATTTT. Translated, it gives CASTTQGGADTQYF.

The V and J genes are TRBV18 and TRBJ2-2; D perhaps matches TRBD1 (5 bases). Germline V CDR1 and CDR2: KGHSH, LQKENI. The germline V and J ends were trimmed by 1 base and 6 bases, with 15 bases remaining between them. The CDR3 covers 16 residues. The CDR3 DNA reads TGTGCCAGCTCACCACGAGCAGGGCGAGTCGCCGGGGAGCTGTTTTTT. Its protein product is CASSPRAGRVAGELFF.

The CDR3 DNA reads as TGTGCCACCAGTGATTCTACGGTCAATCAGCCCCAGCATTTT. As protein: CATSDSTVNQPQHF. This rearrangement joins TRBV24-1 to TRBJ1-5; no definite D call. Germline CDR1 and CDR2: KGHDR and SFDVKD. The CDR3 runs 14 residues. V was clipped by 2 bases and J by 3 bases, with 7 bases between them.